The next 26 T cell receptor beta chains were all read from a single sample in a study of shared T cell receptors in the human thymus. Repertoires were generated with immunoSEQ multiplex PCR, while TCRdb's copy carries only in-frame clones and drops some. The sample lists hundreds of thousands of clones, 70% to 90% seen once, with roughly 0.0086% in the top ten. The same data also contributed to another study, on human thymus T cells.

Sequences were obtained from thymocytes. The receptors stem from a boy in the first two years of life with a congenital heart defect.

The rearrangement joins TRBV11-1 to TRBJ2-1; tentatively, D is TRBD2 (6 bases). This CDR3 comprises 15 residues. The germline V and J ends were trimmed by 3 bases and 6 bases, with 15 bases remaining between them. Germline V gene sequence: CDR1 SGHAT, CDR2 FQDESV (reference sequence). This chain's CDR3 is CASSFRGYGSNEQFF. In nucleotides, the CDR3 is TGTGCCAGCAGCTTTAGGGGTTACGGGAGCAATGAGCAGTTCTTC.

The chain couples TRBV14 to TRBJ2-5; D is possibly TRBD1 (5 bases). This CDR3 contains 15 residues. CDR1 and CDR2 from the germline V gene are SGHDN and FVKESK. Trimming left V 3 bases short and J 4 bases short, with 15 bases between. CDR3 protein: CASSHRQTILETQYF. The CDR3 DNA is TGTGCCAGCAGCCATAGACAGACCATACTAGAGACCCAGTACTTC.

The chain is built from TRBV5-6 and TRBJ2-4; 13 bases align to TRBD2. Germline-derived CDR1 and CDR2 are SGHDT and YYEEEE. The CDR3 consists of 15 residues. With 7 bases clipped from V and 10 bases from J, the junction kept 11 bases outside the gene matches. The CDR3 bases are TGTGCCAGCGCCCTTGGGACTAGCGGGATGAGGATTCAGTACTTC. Amino acid sequence: CASALGTSGMRIQYF.

The chain combines TRBV19 with TRBJ1-1; 8 bases match TRBD1. Germline trimming cut 5 bases from V and 0 bases from J; bases unmatched to any gene: 2. The length of the CDR3 is 14 residues. Germline-derived CDR1 and CDR2 are LNHDA and SQIVND (reference sequence). The CDR3 coding sequence is TGTGCCAGTAGTGCCAGGGGGCTGAACACTGAAGCTTTCTTT. Protein product: CASSARGLNTEAFF.

The chain is built from TRBV4-3 and TRBJ2-1, with 9 nucleotides matching TRBD2. The trim removed 4 bases at V and 5 bases at J, leaving 24 bases unmatched. Looked up from germline, CDR1 is LGHNA and CDR2 is YSLEER. The CDR3 is 21 residues long. This chain's CDR3 is CASSPREGNTFIAGVNNEQFF. CDR3 nucleotide sequence: TGCGCCAGCAGCCCGCGGGAGGGAAACACATTTATAGCGGGGGTGAACAATGAGCAGTTCTTC.

Comment on this clone: This is likely a read error, given that the CDR3 carries no conserved phenylalanine or tryptophan at its end. The DNA is omitted, as the CDR3 cannot be located on it reliably, and the CDR3 follows TCRdb's listing. CDR3 region: CASSTRYRDTERL. The chain carries TRBV18 and TRBJ1-1; the table assigns TRBD1, which was not confirmed against the DNA. Inclusive of both ends, the CDR3 amounts to 13 amino acids. The germline gives CDR1 KGHSH, CDR2 LQKENI.

This clone was seen only once. The chain combines TRBV15 with TRBJ1-2; no definite D call. The germline V and J ends were trimmed by 5 bases and 7 bases, with 26 bases remaining between them. This CDR3 contains 17 residues. Germline V gene lookup returns CDR1 LNHNV and CDR2 YYDKDF (reference sequence). CDR3 region: CATSQITVGKRSAGYTF. Written as DNA, the CDR3 is TGTGCCACCAGCCAAATCACGGTCGGTAAAAGATCCGCTGGCTACACCTTC.

There are a few counts of this clone. The chain is built from TRBV28 and TRBJ2-7, with TRBD2 matching 7 bases. Germline V gene data show CDR1 as MDHEN and CDR2 as SYDVKM. J lost 7 bases, V lost 7 bases, and 10 bases had no gene match. The CDR3 is 13 residues long. The CDR3 sequence is CASTGRRAGEQYF. The CDR3 coding sequence is TGTGCCAGCACTGGCAGACGAGCGGGGGAGCAGTACTTC.

The rearrangement joins TRBV10-3 to TRBJ1-3; no clear D gene. CDR1 is ENHRY, CDR2 SYGVKD, per germline. Trimming took off 5 bases at V and 0 bases at J, with 20 bases between the two ends. The CDR3 length is 18 residues. The CDR3 loop is CAISNEKDGNLSGNTIYF. The DNA for the CDR3 is TGTGCCATCAGTAATGAAAAGGACGGGAACCTCTCTGGAAACACCATATATTTT.

The rearrangement links TRBV5-1 to TRBJ1-1; weak D call: TRBD1 (6 bases). CDR1 and CDR2 (germline): SGHRS, YFSETQ. Trimming stripped 0 bases from V and 2 bases from J, with 14 bases between. The length of the CDR3 is 16 residues. CDR3 residues: CASSLVEGGRNTEAFF. The CDR3 nucleotides read TGCGCCAGCAGCTTGGTCGAGGGGGGGAGAAACACTGAAGCTTTCTTT.

The chain joins TRBV5-1 to TRBJ1-4; D gene unclear. Germline CDR1 is SGHRS and CDR2 is YFSETQ. With 1 base removed from V and 11 bases from J, the gap between germline ends came to 12 bases. This CDR3 has 13 amino acids. The DNA of the CDR3 is TGCGCCAGCAGCTTGCAGTCCCCAATCAAACTGTTTTTT. It codes for CASSLQSPIKLFF.

The chain combines TRBV11-3 with TRBJ2-2; 7 positions agree with TRBD2. V lost 5 bases to trimming and J lost 4 bases; unmatched junction nucleotides: 7. Germline V lookup: CDR1 SGHNT, CDR2 YENEEA. The CDR3 extends over 15 amino acids. The chain's CDR3 is CASSPNPSGTGELFF. For the CDR3, the DNA is TGTGCCAGCAGCCCTAACCCTAGCGGCACCGGGGAGCTGTTTTTT.

The chain couples TRBV18 to TRBJ2-3; 7 nucleotides match TRBD2. Trimming took 5 bases from V and 4 from J; bases not matched to a gene: 6. The length of the CDR3 is 14 residues. Germline values: CDR1 KGHSH, CDR2 LQKENI. The DNA of the CDR3 is TGTGCCAGCTCATCGGGGGGTATCCCAGATACGCAGTATTTT. It codes for CASSSGGIPDTQYF.

This clone was recorded a few times. The chain uses TRBV7-9 and TRBJ2-1; D ambiguous. CDR3 length equals 15 residues. The V end was cut by 2 bases, the J end by 0 bases, with 8 bases between. The germline gives CDR1 SEHNR, CDR2 FQNEAQ (reference sequence). CDR3 sequence (DNA): TGTGCCAGCAGCTTATACGAGAACTCCTACAATGAGCAGTTCTTC. This translates into CASSLYENSYNEQFF. The whole variable domain, filled in from reference TRBV7-9 and TRBJ2-1, reads DTGVSQNPRHKITKRGQNVTFRCDPISEHNRLYWYRQTLGQGPEFLTYFQNEAQLEKSRLLSDRFSAERPKGSFSTLEIQRTEQGDSAMYLCASSLYENSYNEQFFGPGTRLTVL.

V and J are TRBV28 and TRBJ1-1; TRBD1 matches 10 bases. Germline assignment: CDR1 MDHEN and CDR2 SYDVKM. V lost 5 bases and J lost 4; bases outside the gene matches: 10. The CDR3 has 16 residues. The CDR3 spells CASSIPGQGRFTEAFF. In DNA form, the CDR3 reads TGTGCCAGCAGTATCCCGGGACAGGGGAGGTTCACTGAAGCTTTCTTT.

The chain combines TRBV4-3 with TRBJ2-3, with 7 bases matching TRBD1. The germline gives CDR1 LGHNA, CDR2 YSLEER. The CDR3 loop spans 15 amino acids. With V trimmed by 4 bases and J by 2 bases, 6 bases remained unmatched. The CDR3 sequence: CASSRGQEATDTQYF. CDR3 sequence (DNA): TGCGCCAGCAGCCGAGGACAGGAAGCCACAGATACGCAGTATTTT.

This clone was detected once. The chain uses TRBV5-4 and TRBJ1-2, with D possibly matching TRBD1 (5 bases). The V gene's germline CDR1 is SGHNT and CDR2 YYREEE (reference sequence). The CDR3 loop spans 13 amino acids. The V end was cut by 4 bases, the J end by 4 bases, with 11 bases between. The CDR3 spells CASSTGTSYGYTF. The CDR3 region has the DNA TGTGCCAGCAGCACCGGGACTTCCTATGGCTACACCTTC.

The count of this clone is one. The chain employs TRBV5-1 and TRBJ2-2, with 16 positions matching TRBD2. The CDR3 extends over 19 amino acids. Germline V gene sequence: CDR1 SGHRS, CDR2 YFSETQ. V trimming: 0 bases; J trimming: 4 bases; junction bases outside the gene matches: 6. The CDR3 region is CASSLDGTSGGASTGELFF. The CDR3, as DNA: TGCGCCAGCAGCTTGGACGGGACTAGCGGGGGGGCGAGCACCGGGGAGCTGTTTTTT.

The chain links TRBV7-9 to TRBJ2-5; 9 bases are a match to TRBD2. V lost 2 bases, J lost 3 bases, and 10 bases stayed unmatched. The CDR3 runs to 17 residues. Germline assignment: CDR1 SEHNR and CDR2 FQNEAQ (reference sequence). The CDR3 region has the DNA TGTGCCAGCAGCTTACCAAAAGGACTAGCGAATAAAGAGACCCAGTACTTC. Translation: CASSLPKGLANKETQYF.

The rearrangement uses TRBV5-1 and TRBJ2-7, with no clear D. This CDR3 has 15 amino acids. Trimming pared 4 bases from V and 0 bases from J, leaving 14 bases between. Per germline, CDR1 SGHRS and CDR2 YFSETQ. CDR3 region: CASSLTLSSSYEQYF. The CDR3 nucleotides read TGCGCCAGCAGCCTAACTCTATCAAGCTCCTACGAGCAGTACTTC.

The rearrangement uses TRBV9 and TRBJ2-5, with 8 bases identical to TRBD2. Losses at the gene ends were 4 bases for V and 6 bases for J; bases not matched to a gene: 8. CDR1 and CDR2 from the germline V gene are SGDLS and YYNGEE. The CDR3 sequence is 14 residues long. The DNA of the CDR3 is TGTGCCAGCAGCACGGACGGCGGGGGGAAGACCCAGTACTTC. Encoded protein: CASSTDGGGKTQYF.

The genes are TRBV27 and TRBJ2-5; D is perhaps TRBD1 (6 bases). CDR3 length equals 14 residues. The V end was cut by 5 bases, the J end by 5 bases, with 15 bases between. CDR1 and CDR2 from the germline V gene are MNHEY and SMNVEV (reference sequence). CDR3 sequence (DNA): TGTGCCAGCAGTCCTCAGGGGAATCGGGAGACCCAGTACTTC. As protein: CASSPQGNRETQYF.

The chain has TRBV19 and TRBJ2-7; TRBD1 matches 8 bases. The germline CDR1 and CDR2 sequences are LNHDA and SQIVND (reference sequence). The CDR3 has 15 residues. Unmatched junction bases numbered 11, after V lost 4 bases and J lost 6 bases. The CDR3 region is CASSTKGQGQGEQYF. DNA for the CDR3: TGTGCCAGTAGTACAAAAGGACAGGGTCAGGGCGAGCAGTACTTC.

This chain links TRBV15 with TRBJ2-3; 13 nucleotides align to TRBD2. The length of the CDR3 is 18 residues. V dropped 5 bases and J dropped 2; count of bases not matched to a gene: 10. CDR1 and CDR2 from the germline V gene are LNHNV and YYDKDF (reference sequence). The CDR3 sequence: CATSATSGREANTDTQYF. The CDR3 region has the DNA TGTGCCACCAGCGCAACTAGCGGGAGGGAGGCAAACACAGATACGCAGTATTTT.

V and J are TRBV20-1 and TRBJ2-1, with D uncertain. Between the trimmed V and J ends, which lost 6 bases and 9 bases, there was a span of 12 bases. CDR1 is DFQATT, CDR2 SNEGSKA, per germline (reference sequence). The CDR3 sequence is 11 residues long. CDR3 protein: CSAKRPFEQFF. DNA of the CDR3: TGCAGTGCGAAGAGGCCTTTTGAGCAGTTCTTC.

The chain carries TRBV9 and TRBJ2-1; 8 bases line up with TRBD2. Germline CDR1 is SGDLS and CDR2 is YYNGEE. The V and J ends lost 3 bases and 0 bases, in that order; junction bases with no gene match: 14. This CDR3 region has 19 residues. The CDR3 loop reads CASSGPTTLSGSSYNEQFF. CDR3 DNA: TGTGCCAGCAGCGGGCCGACGACTTTAAGCGGGAGCTCCTACAATGAGCAGTTCTTC.